Below, 17 T cell receptor beta chains from the same sample are listed, as sequenced in a study of Ad26.COV2.S vaccination and SARS-CoV-2 variants. The table came from immunoSEQ multiplex PCR; TCRdb's copy has only in-frame clones and leaves some out. The table shows fewer than 500,000 clones, with roughly nine tenths occurring only once. Treatment in this sample: over 15 received Ad26.COV2.S at low or high dose, single or two shots; 5 received placebo; per-sample allocation not given. Sample collection was performed on day 63 after the first vaccine or placebo injection. Sequencing was performed on peripheral blood, taken in a trial of Ad26.COV2.S vaccine versus placebo. These receptor sequences come from a person between 18 and 59 years old who received the Ad26.COV2.S COVID-19 vaccine or a placebo.

V usage is TRBV5-1 and J usage is TRBJ1-2; no reliable D call. The V end was cut by 5 bases, the J end by 3 bases, with 17 bases between. The CDR3 runs to 15 residues. Germline CDR1 and CDR2: SGHRS and YFSETQ. In DNA form, the CDR3 reads TGCGCCAGCAGGGCACGGGAAGGGCGTGACTATGGCTACACCTTC. It is translated as CASRAREGRDYGYTF. Full variable domain (remainder filled in from reference TRBV5-1 and TRBJ1-2): KAGVTQTPRYLIKTRGQQVTLSCSPISGHRSVSWYQQTPGQGLQFLFEYFSETQRNKGNFPGRFSGRQFSNSRSEMNVSTLELGDSALYLCASRAREGRDYGYTFGSGTRLTVV.

V usage is TRBV19 and J usage is TRBJ2-5, with D maybe TRBD1 (6 bases). V dropped 3 bases and J dropped 5 bases, with 13 bases sitting between them. This CDR3 has 14 amino acids. The V gene's germline CDR1 is LNHDA and CDR2 SQIVND (reference sequence). In DNA form, the CDR3 reads TGTGCCAGTAGTATTACCTTCCAGGGGGAGACCCAGTACTTC. Its translation: CASSITFQGETQYF.

The V gene is TRBV28, the J gene TRBJ2-1; D is undetermined. V lost 4 bases to trimming and J lost 0 bases, with 10 bases between them. This CDR3 region has 15 residues. Germline V gene sequence: CDR1 MDHEN, CDR2 SYDVKM. DNA for the CDR3: TGTGCCAGCAGTTCGACGGTTGTCTCCTACAATGAGCAGTTCTTC. Protein: CASSSTVVSYNEQFF.

This chain connects TRBV5-1 to TRBJ2-1; D ambiguous. The CDR3 consists of 13 residues. Trimming shortened V by 1 base and J by 8 bases, and 10 bases separated the two germline ends. Germline V gives CDR1 SGHRS, CDR2 YFSETQ. The CDR3, as DNA: TGCGCCAGCAGCTTGACCCGGCTCGATGAGCAGTTCTTC. Its translation is CASSLTRLDEQFF.

The rearrangement links TRBV5-1 to TRBJ2-7; 8 bases are a match to TRBD1. With 2 bases clipped from V and 3 bases from J, the junction kept 4 bases outside the gene matches. Per germline, CDR1 SGHRS and CDR2 YFSETQ. The CDR3 has 14 amino acids. CDR3 sequence: CASSFWTGLYEQYF. The CDR3 DNA sequence: TGCGCCAGCAGCTTCTGGACAGGGCTCTACGAGCAGTACTTC.

V and J are TRBV6-1 and TRBJ2-1, with D maybe TRBD2 (6 bases). CDR3 length: 17 residues. The V end was cut by 1 base, the J end by 1 base, with 14 bases between. Germline-derived CDR1 and CDR2 are MNHNS and SASEGT. CDR3: CASSEDRGSPSYNEQFF. The DNA for the CDR3 is TGTGCCAGCAGTGAAGATCGGGGGTCCCCTTCCTACAATGAGCAGTTCTTC.

This chain links TRBV28 with TRBJ2-7, with D possibly being TRBD1 (5 bases). There are 12 residues in the CDR3. Germline loops: CDR1 MDHEN, CDR2 SYDVKM. Trimming took 5 bases from V and 3 from J, leaving 8 bases between them. CDR3 bases: TGTGCCAGCAGTACACAGGTCTACGAGCAGTACGTC. It yields the protein CASSTQVYEQYV.

This clone was seen only once. CDR3 residues: CASSALGGRGNSPLHF. The DNA of the CDR3 is TGTGCCAGCAGCGCCCTGGGTGGACGGGGCAATTCACCCCTCCACTTT. V usage is TRBV7-8 and J usage is TRBJ1-6; possible D gene TRBD1, 5 bases. The length of the CDR3 is 16 residues. CDR1 and CDR2 from the germline V gene are SGHVS and FQNEAQ. Trimming removed 5 bases at V and 7 bases at J, with 18 bases between.

The rearrangement links TRBV11-2 to TRBJ2-7, with TRBD2 as a possible D gene (5 bases). Trimming removed 0 bases from V and 2 bases from J, with 11 bases in between. This CDR3 comprises 15 residues. CDR1 and CDR2 (germline): SGHAT, FQNNGV. The CDR3 loop is CASSLDNGGTYEQYV. The CDR3, as DNA: TGTGCCAGCAGCTTAGATAACGGAGGAACCTACGAGCAGTACGTC.

The chain recombines TRBV7-3 with TRBJ1-3; perhaps TRBD1 as D (5 bases). This CDR3 spans 14 amino acids. V was cut by 2 bases and J by 7 bases, with 12 bases left in between. Germline V lookup: CDR1 SGHTA, CDR2 FQGTGA. CDR3 loop: CASSLGGEQNTIYF. The CDR3 bases are TGTGCCAGCAGCTTAGGAGGGGAGCAGAACACCATATATTTT.

The chain recombines TRBV18 with TRBJ2-3; 11 bases align to TRBD1. The CDR3 has 17 residues. With V trimmed by 4 bases and J by 3 bases, 9 bases remained unmatched. Germline assignment: CDR1 KGHSH and CDR2 LQKENI. The CDR3 DNA reads TGTGCCAGCTCACTTATATTAGGACAGGGGGCGACAGATACGCAGTATTTT. Protein: CASSLILGQGATDTQYF.

The chain carries TRBV29-1 and TRBJ2-7; D is possibly TRBD1 (6 bases). The CDR3 spans 14 residues. The V end lost 6 bases, the J end lost 3 bases, and 18 bases lay between the germline ends. Germline CDR1 reads SQVTM; CDR2 reads ANQGSEA. The CDR3 DNA reads as TGCAGCGTCACCCCAGCACAGGGAGTCTACGAGCAGTACTTC. This codes for CSVTPAQGVYEQYF.

This chain joins TRBV11-3 and TRBJ2-7; D is unresolved. V was pared by 1 base and J by 3 bases, with 7 bases between. Germline CDR1 reads SGHNT; CDR2 reads YENEEA. The CDR3 spans 13 residues. As DNA, the CDR3 is TGTGCCAGCAGCTTAGGCCGGAGCTACGAGCAGTACGTC. It is translated as CASSLGRSYEQYV.

V is TRBV10-3 and J is TRBJ1-2; D is uncertain. CDR3 length equals 14 residues. Germline V gene data show CDR1 as ENHRY and CDR2 as SYGVKD. V gave up 0 bases and J gave up 5 bases, with 10 bases separating them. The CDR3 loop reads CAISESPWEYGYTF. The CDR3 bases are TGTGCCATCAGTGAGTCTCCTTGGGAATATGGCTACACCTTC.

The chain combines TRBV4-1 with TRBJ1-4, with a weak D call TRBD1 (5 bases). The ends were cut back, 0 bases at V and 11 bases at J, with 10 bases in the middle. The CDR3 totals 13 residues. Germline-derived CDR1 and CDR2 are MGHRA and YSYEKL. CDR3 DNA: TGCGCCAGCAGCCAAGAGGGGGGGATGAAACTGTTTTTT. Translating it yields CASSQEGGMKLFF.

Written as DNA, the CDR3 is TGTGCCAGTAGCCGGGACAGTGTGGGCCACTACGAGCAGTACTTC. Its protein is CASSRDSVGHYEQYF. The chain employs TRBV19 and TRBJ2-7, with 7 nucleotides matching TRBD1. Losses at the gene ends were 6 bases for V and 3 bases for J; bases not matched to a gene: 11. There are 15 residues in the CDR3. Germline assignment: CDR1 LNHDA and CDR2 SQIVND (reference sequence).

The chain couples TRBV5-5 to TRBJ2-5; TRBD2 is a possible D gene (5 bases). The CDR3 loop spans 16 amino acids. Per the germline V gene, CDR1 is SGHKS and CDR2 is YYEKEE (reference sequence). The V gene lost 0 bases and the J gene lost 2 bases, with 14 bases spanning the gap. The CDR3 region is CASSLDGRSGQETQYF. In DNA form, the CDR3 reads TGTGCCAGCAGCTTGGACGGCAGGTCGGGGCAAGAGACCCAGTACTTC.